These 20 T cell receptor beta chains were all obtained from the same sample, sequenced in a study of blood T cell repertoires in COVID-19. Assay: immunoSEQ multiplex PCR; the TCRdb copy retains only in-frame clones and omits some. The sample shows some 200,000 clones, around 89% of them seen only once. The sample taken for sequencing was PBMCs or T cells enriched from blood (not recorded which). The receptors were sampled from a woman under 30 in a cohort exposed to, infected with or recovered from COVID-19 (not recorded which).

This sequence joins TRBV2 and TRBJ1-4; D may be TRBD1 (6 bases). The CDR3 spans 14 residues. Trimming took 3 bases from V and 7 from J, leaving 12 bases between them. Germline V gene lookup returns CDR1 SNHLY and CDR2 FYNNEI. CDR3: CASSDSGVSEKLFF. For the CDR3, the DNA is TGTGCCAGCAGTGATTCAGGGGTTAGTGAAAAACTGTTTTTT.

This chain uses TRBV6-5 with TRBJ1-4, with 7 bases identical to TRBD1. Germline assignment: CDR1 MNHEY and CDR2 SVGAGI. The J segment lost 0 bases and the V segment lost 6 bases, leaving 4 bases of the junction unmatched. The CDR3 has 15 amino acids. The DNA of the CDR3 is TGTGCCAGCAGGGGACAGATTGCAACTAATGAAAAACTGTTTTTT. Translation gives CASRGQIATNEKLFF.

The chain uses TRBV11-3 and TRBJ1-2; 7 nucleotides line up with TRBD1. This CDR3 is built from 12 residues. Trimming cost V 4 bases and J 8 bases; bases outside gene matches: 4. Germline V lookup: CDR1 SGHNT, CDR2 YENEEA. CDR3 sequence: CASSYQGVGYTF. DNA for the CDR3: TGTGCCAGCAGCTACCAGGGGGTAGGCTACACCTTC.

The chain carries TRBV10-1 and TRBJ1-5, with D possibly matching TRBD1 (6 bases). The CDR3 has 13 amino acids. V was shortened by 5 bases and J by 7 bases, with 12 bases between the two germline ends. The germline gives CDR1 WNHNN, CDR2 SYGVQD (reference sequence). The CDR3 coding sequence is TGCGCCAGCAGTTCCGGGACATACCAGCCCCAGCATTTT. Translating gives CASSSGTYQPQHF.

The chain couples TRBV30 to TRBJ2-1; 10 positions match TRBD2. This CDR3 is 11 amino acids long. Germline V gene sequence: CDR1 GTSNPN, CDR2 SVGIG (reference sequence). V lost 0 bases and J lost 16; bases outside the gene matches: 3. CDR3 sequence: CAWSVGTSAFF. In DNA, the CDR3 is TGTGCCTGGAGTGTAGGGACTAGCGCATTCTTC.

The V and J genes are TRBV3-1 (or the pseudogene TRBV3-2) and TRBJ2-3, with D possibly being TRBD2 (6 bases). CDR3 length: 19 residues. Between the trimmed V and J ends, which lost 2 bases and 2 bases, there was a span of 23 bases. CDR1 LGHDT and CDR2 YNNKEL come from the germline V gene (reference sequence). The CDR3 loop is CASSQHPQKGLTITDTQYF. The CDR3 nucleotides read TGTGCCAGCAGCCAACACCCCCAGAAAGGACTAACTATCACAGATACGCAGTATTTT.

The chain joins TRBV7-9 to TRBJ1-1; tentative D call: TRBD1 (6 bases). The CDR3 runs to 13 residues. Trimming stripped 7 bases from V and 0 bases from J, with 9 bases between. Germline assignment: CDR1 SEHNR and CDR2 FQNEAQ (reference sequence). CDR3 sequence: CASTGTMNTEAFF. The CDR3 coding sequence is TGTGCCAGCACCGGGACAATGAACACTGAAGCTTTCTTT.

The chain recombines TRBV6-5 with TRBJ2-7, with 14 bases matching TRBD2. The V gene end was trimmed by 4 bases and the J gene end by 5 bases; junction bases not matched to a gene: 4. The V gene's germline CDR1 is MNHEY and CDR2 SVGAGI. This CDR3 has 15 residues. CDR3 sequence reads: CASSSGLAGDHEQYF. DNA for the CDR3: TGTGCCAGCAGTTCGGGACTAGCGGGAGACCACGAGCAGTACTTC.

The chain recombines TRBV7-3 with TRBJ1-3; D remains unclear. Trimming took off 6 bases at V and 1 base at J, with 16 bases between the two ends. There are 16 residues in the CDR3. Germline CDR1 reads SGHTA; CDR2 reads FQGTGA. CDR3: CASRPRTAGSGNTIYF. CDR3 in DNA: TGTGCCAGCAGACCAAGGACGGCGGGATCTGGAAACACCATATATTTT.

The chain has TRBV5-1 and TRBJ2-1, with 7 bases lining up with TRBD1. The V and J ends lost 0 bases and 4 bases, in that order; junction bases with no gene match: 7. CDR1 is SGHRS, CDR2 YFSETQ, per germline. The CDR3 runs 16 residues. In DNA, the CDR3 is TGCGCCAGCAGCTTGGGGTCCGGGACAGTGTACAATGAGCAGTTCTTC. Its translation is CASSLGSGTVYNEQFF.

The CDR3 sequence: CASSLGNSGSDLHF. The CDR3 DNA follows: TGTGCCAGCAGCTTAGGAAACTCCGGGTCCGACCTCCACTTT. The gene calls are TRBV7-9 and TRBJ1-6, with D unresolved. This CDR3 has 14 amino acids. Germline V gene data show CDR1 as SEHNR and CDR2 as FQNEAQ (reference sequence). With 1 base removed from V and 15 bases from J, the gap between germline ends came to 16 bases.

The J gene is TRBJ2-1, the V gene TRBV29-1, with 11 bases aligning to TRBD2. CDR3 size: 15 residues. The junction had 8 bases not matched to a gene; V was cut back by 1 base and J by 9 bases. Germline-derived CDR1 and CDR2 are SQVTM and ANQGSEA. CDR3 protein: CSVEVAGGRLGEQFF. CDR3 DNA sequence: TGCAGCGTTGAAGTAGCGGGAGGGCGTCTAGGTGAGCAGTTCTTC.

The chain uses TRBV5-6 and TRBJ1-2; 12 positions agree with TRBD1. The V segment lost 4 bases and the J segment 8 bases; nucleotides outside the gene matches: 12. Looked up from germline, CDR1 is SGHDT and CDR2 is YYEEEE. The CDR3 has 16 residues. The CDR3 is CASSLLRDRGQGGYTF. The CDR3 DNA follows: TGTGCCAGCAGCCTCCTCCGGGACAGGGGGCAAGGCGGCTACACCTTC.

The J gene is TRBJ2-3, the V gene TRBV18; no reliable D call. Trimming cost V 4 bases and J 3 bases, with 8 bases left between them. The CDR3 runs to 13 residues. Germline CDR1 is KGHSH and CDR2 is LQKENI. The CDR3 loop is CASSRYETDTQYF. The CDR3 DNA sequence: TGTGCCAGCTCACGTTATGAGACAGATACGCAGTATTTT.

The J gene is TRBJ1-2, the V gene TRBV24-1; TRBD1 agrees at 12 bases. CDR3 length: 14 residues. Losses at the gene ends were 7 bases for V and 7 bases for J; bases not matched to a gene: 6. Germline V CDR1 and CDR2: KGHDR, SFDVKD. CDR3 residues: CATSPGQGASGYTF. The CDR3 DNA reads TGTGCCACCAGCCCGGGACAGGGGGCTTCTGGCTACACCTTC.

This CDR3 reads CASSLAGGTGLSYGYTF. The CDR3 DNA follows: TGTGCCAGCAGCTTAGCGGGGGGGACGGGACTTAGCTATGGCTACACCTTC. This sequence joins TRBV7-2 and TRBJ1-2; the D gene is possibly TRBD1 (5 bases). The V and J ends lost 0 bases and 4 bases respectively, with 18 bases between them. The germline CDR1 and CDR2 sequences are SGHTA and FQGNSA. This CDR3 comprises 17 residues.

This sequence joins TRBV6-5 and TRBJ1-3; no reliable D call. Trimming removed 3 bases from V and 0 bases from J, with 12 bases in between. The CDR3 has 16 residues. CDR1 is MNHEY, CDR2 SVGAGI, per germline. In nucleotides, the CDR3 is TGTGCCAGCAGTTATCAGCCACAGTACTCTGGAAACACCATATATTTT. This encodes CASSYQPQYSGNTIYF.

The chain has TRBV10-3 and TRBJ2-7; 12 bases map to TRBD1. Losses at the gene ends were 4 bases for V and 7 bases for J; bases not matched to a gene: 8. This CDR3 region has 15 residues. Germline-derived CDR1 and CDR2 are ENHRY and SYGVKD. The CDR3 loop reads CAISGPGQGAWEQYF. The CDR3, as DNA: TGTGCCATCAGTGGACCGGGACAGGGGGCGTGGGAGCAGTACTTC.

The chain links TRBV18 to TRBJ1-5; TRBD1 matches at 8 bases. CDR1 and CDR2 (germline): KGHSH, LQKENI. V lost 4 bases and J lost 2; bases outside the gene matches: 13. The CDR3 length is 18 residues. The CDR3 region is CASSRGVTGGSGNQPQHF. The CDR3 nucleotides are TGTGCCAGCTCACGAGGGGTAACAGGGGGTTCAGGCAATCAGCCCCAGCATTTT.

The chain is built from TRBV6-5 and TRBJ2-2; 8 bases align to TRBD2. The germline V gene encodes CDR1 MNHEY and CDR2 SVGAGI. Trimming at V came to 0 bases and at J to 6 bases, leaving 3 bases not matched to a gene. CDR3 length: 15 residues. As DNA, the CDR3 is TGTGCCAGCAGTTACTCCTCCGGGGGGGCCGGGGAGCTGTTTTTT. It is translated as CASSYSSGGAGELFF.